Shown below are 30 T cell receptor beta chains from a single sample sequenced in a study of human T cells and chemical hapten exposure. The time point is: patch test 1, 2 weeks after DPC sensitization. Treatment specified: therapeutic diphenylcyclopropenone sensitization with weekly scalp DPC. TCRdb re-derived calls from the RACE reads in MiXCR, one entry per CDR3 protein. The table records roughly 200,000 distinct CDR3 sequences, around 22% of them present only once. The sequenced sample was whole blood, obtained in connection with sensitization to the hapten diphenylcyclopropenone (DPC). These receptors originate from a woman aged 45-65 years with alopecia areata. Some clones in this sample may be carry-over from other donors' samples.

This clonotype was seen a few times. The rearrangement joins TRBV20-1 to TRBJ2-7; D is possibly TRBD1 (6 bases). Trimming left V 4 bases short and J 0 bases short, with 16 bases between. Germline CDR1 and CDR2: DFQATT and SNEGSKA (reference sequence). CDR3 size: 15 residues. The CDR3 DNA sequence: TGCAGTGCTATTAACAGGGCAATAGGCTCCTACGAGCAGTACTTC. Its protein product is CSAINRAIGSYEQYF.

The rearrangement links TRBV11-3 to TRBJ1-1; unclear D gene. V shed 0 bases and J shed 0 bases, with 8 bases lying between them. CDR3 length: 15 amino acids. In germline, CDR1 is SGHNT, CDR2 YENEEA. CDR3 bases: TGTGCCAGCAGCTTAGAGTCAGCATTGAACACTGAAGCTTTCTTT. Protein product: CASSLESALNTEAFF.

Concerning this clonotype itself: One junction end disagrees with the germline gene, perhaps due to a read error. The V gene is TRBV7-2, the J gene TRBJ2-5; no clear D. Germline CDR1 reads SGHTA; CDR2 reads FQGNSA. The CDR3 runs to 14 residues. CDR3 nucleotide sequence: TGTGCCAGCAGCTTGGCAGGTACACAAGAGAGCCAGTACTTC. It encodes CASSLAGTQESQYF.

This clonotype was seen more than once but under ten times. The chain couples TRBV20-1 to TRBJ2-7, with D uncertain. This CDR3 comprises 13 residues. Trimming took 6 bases from V and 4 from J, leaving 16 bases between them. From germline, CDR1 is DFQATT and CDR2 SNEGSKA (reference sequence). As DNA, the CDR3 is TGCAGTGCCACGGTTGTGGCTGATTACGAGCAGTACTTC. Amino acid sequence: CSATVVADYEQYF.

The V and J genes are TRBV18 and TRBJ1-1; 8 nucleotides match TRBD1. The CDR3 has 14 residues. J gave up 4 bases and V 5 bases, and 6 bases lay outside the gene matches. Germline values: CDR1 KGHSH, CDR2 LQKENI. CDR3 sequence reads: CASSAPTGVTEAFF. CDR3 nucleotides: TGTGCCAGCTCAGCGCCGACAGGGGTCACTGAAGCTTTCTTT.

This clonotype came up many times. The chain has TRBV19 and TRBJ1-3; D remains ambiguous. Germline assignment: CDR1 LNHDA and CDR2 SQIVND (reference sequence). This CDR3 has 15 amino acids. V was cut by 2 bases and J by 0 bases, with 8 bases left in between. CDR3 loop: CASSISPNSGNTIYF. The CDR3 bases are TGTGCCAGTAGTATATCACCGAACTCTGGAAACACCATATATTTT.

This clonotype was observed a few times. CDR3 sequence: CASSSLAGGGGEQFF. The CDR3 coding sequence is TGTGCCAGCAGCTCCCTAGCGGGAGGAGGAGGTGAGCAGTTCTTC. The V call is TRBV7-8, the J call TRBJ2-1; 11 bases fit TRBD2. This CDR3 region has 15 residues. The V and J ends lost 4 bases and 9 bases, in that order; junction bases with no gene match: 8. Germline V CDR1 and CDR2: SGHVS, FQNEAQ.

The rearrangement links TRBV6-2 or TRBV6-3 to TRBJ2-2, with 8 bases aligning to TRBD2. Trimming cost V 6 bases and J 0 bases; bases outside gene matches: 9. Germline-derived CDR1 and CDR2 are MNHEY and SVGEGT. This CDR3 contains 17 residues. The CDR3 sequence: CASSPVVAGSNTGELFF. The CDR3 DNA reads TGTGCCAGCAGCCCAGTCGTAGCGGGATCGAACACCGGGGAGCTGTTTTTT.

A few counts support this clonotype. The rearrangement links TRBV29-1 to TRBJ1-1, with a tentative D call TRBD1 (6 bases). This CDR3 is built from 15 residues. V gave up 4 bases and J gave up 1 base, with 16 bases separating them. Germline CDR1 is SQVTM and CDR2 is ANQGSEA. CDR3 residues: CSVGPRQATNTEAFF. In DNA, the CDR3 is TGCAGCGTTGGTCCCCGACAGGCGACGAACACTGAAGCTTTCTTT.

The chain uses TRBV6-5 and TRBJ1-1, with a tentative D call TRBD1 (6 bases). The germline V gene has CDR1 MNHEY and CDR2 SVGAGI. The CDR3 consists of 15 residues. The V gene lost 7 bases and the J gene lost 0 bases, with 15 bases spanning the gap. CDR3 protein: CASTKRRGMNTEAFF. DNA of the CDR3: TGTGCCAGCACCAAACGGAGGGGGATGAACACTGAAGCTTTCTTT.

This clonotype showed up just a few times. The chain couples TRBV10-3 to TRBJ2-5, with 7 bases matching TRBD1. V was clipped by 11 bases and J by 5 bases; unmatched bases: 17. The CDR3 runs to 15 residues. The germline CDR1 and CDR2 sequences are ENHRY and SYGVKD. The CDR3 sequence: CASSPDRAAGETQYF. The CDR3 nucleotides are TGTGCCTCGAGCCCCGACAGGGCGGCAGGGGAGACCCAGTACTTC.

The chain employs TRBV12-3 or TRBV12-4 and TRBJ2-1; no firm D call. Between the trimmed V and J ends, which lost 5 bases and 8 bases, there was a span of 13 bases. CDR3 length: 13 residues. The CDR3 spells CASSRVSVDEQFF. In nucleotides, the CDR3 is TGTGCCAGCAGTAGAGTGTCGGTGGATGAGCAGTTCTTC.

The chain carries TRBV15 and TRBJ2-1; 8 bases align to TRBD1. Losses at the gene ends were 3 bases for V and 10 bases for J; bases not matched to a gene: 8. Germline V gene data show CDR1 as LNHNV and CDR2 as YYDKDF (reference sequence). The CDR3 runs 14 residues. CDR3 DNA: TGTGCCACCAGCAGCGATAGACAGGGGCAAGAGCAGTTCTTC. As protein: CATSSDRQGQEQFF. Combining the CDR3 with reference TRBV15 and TRBJ2-1 gives the whole variable domain DAMVIQNPRYQVTQFGKPVTLSCSQTLNHNVMYWYQQKSSQAPKLLFHYYDKDFNNEADTPDNFQSRRPNTSFCFLDIRSPGLGDTAMYLCATSSDRQGQEQFFGPGTRLTVL.

The rearrangement links TRBV2 to TRBJ1-5, with TRBD1 as a possible D gene (5 bases). This CDR3 is built from 15 residues. The V and J ends lost 1 base and 4 bases respectively, with 11 bases between them. The V gene's germline CDR1 is SNHLY and CDR2 FYNNEI. CDR3 coding DNA: TGTGCCAGCAGTGAAGGAGGGACCAAAAATCAGCCCCAGCATTTT. Protein: CASSEGGTKNQPQHF.

V usage is TRBV7-9 and J usage is TRBJ2-7, with 10 bases lining up with TRBD1. Losses at the gene ends were 4 bases for V and 9 bases for J; bases not matched to a gene: 9. Germline CDR1 reads SEHNR; CDR2 reads FQNEAQ (reference sequence). CDR3 length: 14 amino acids. The DNA of the CDR3 is TGTGCCAGCAGCTGGGACAGGGGTCCTACGGTGCAGTACTTC. It encodes CASSWDRGPTVQYF.

The chain carries TRBV29-1 and TRBJ2-1; no clear D. The length of the CDR3 is 10 residues. Trimming cost V 3 bases and J 5 bases, with 2 bases left between them. Germline V gene lookup returns CDR1 SQVTM and CDR2 ANQGSEA. CDR3 DNA sequence: TGCAGCGTTGAGCACAATGAGCAGTTCTTC. It codes for CSVEHNEQFF.

In its sample, this clonotype was seen a few times. The chain uses TRBV9 and TRBJ2-7; D possibly uses TRBD1 or TRBD2 (5 bases each). V lost 4 bases to trimming and J lost 4 bases, with 18 bases between them. CDR3 length: 15 residues. The germline V gene encodes CDR1 SGDLS and CDR2 YYNGEE. The CDR3 here is CASSLGTPGVYEQYF. The CDR3, as DNA: TGTGCCAGCAGCCTCGGGACGCCTGGGGTTTACGAGCAGTACTTC.

This clonotype showed up many times. The J gene is TRBJ2-5, the V gene TRBV29-1, with 14 positions matching TRBD2. The CDR3 extends over 14 amino acids. The V gene end was trimmed by 4 bases and the J gene end by 5 bases; junction bases not matched to a gene: 3. The V gene's germline CDR1 is SQVTM and CDR2 ANQGSEA. This CDR3 is CSVGLAGGTETQYF. For the CDR3, the DNA is TGCAGCGTTGGACTAGCGGGAGGGACGGAGACCCAGTACTTC.

The rearrangement links TRBV11-2 to TRBJ1-6, with D unclear. With 1 base removed from V and 7 bases from J, the gap between germline ends came to 11 bases. This CDR3 is 15 amino acids long. Germline CDR1 is SGHAT and CDR2 is FQNNGV. The DNA of the CDR3 is TGTGCCAGCAGCTTAGGTTCCAGATACAATTCACCCCTCCACTTT. This translates into CASSLGSRYNSPLHF.

J is TRBJ2-7 and V is TRBV6-1, with TRBD2 matching 9 bases. The V gene's germline CDR1 is MNHNS and CDR2 SASEGT. Trimming took 7 bases from V and 2 from J; bases not matched to a gene: 6. The CDR3 consists of 14 residues. The CDR3: CASNLAGHTYEQYF. In DNA form, the CDR3 reads TGTGCCAGCAACCTAGCGGGACACACCTACGAGCAGTACTTC.

The chain carries TRBV9 and TRBJ2-7; 7 bases align to TRBD2. Trimming took 2 bases from V and 6 from J; bases not matched to a gene: 8. The CDR3 covers 14 residues. Germline-derived CDR1 and CDR2 are SGDLS and YYNGEE. CDR3 residues: CASSVGAGTSEQYF. The CDR3 nucleotides read TGTGCCAGCAGCGTCGGAGCGGGAACGTCCGAGCAGTACTTC.

The J gene is TRBJ2-7, the V gene TRBV5-6; 9 positions match TRBD2. V lost 4 bases, J lost 6 bases, and 8 bases stayed unmatched. Germline V lookup: CDR1 SGHDT, CDR2 YYEEEE. There are 14 residues in the CDR3. The CDR3 region is CASSGREGSPEQYF. In nucleotides, the CDR3 is TGTGCCAGCAGCGGGCGGGAGGGGAGCCCCGAGCAGTACTTC.

The V call is TRBV21-1, the J call TRBJ2-1; the table's D call, TRBD2, was not checked against the DNA. TRBV21-1 has pseudogene status. CDR3 size: 17 residues. The CDR3 DNA is TGTGCCAGCAGCCAGACTAGCCTAGCGGGAGATATGAATGAGCAGTTCTTC. It codes for CASSQTSLAGDMNEQFF.

J is TRBJ2-1 and V is TRBV7-2; the match to TRBD2 covers 11 bases. This CDR3 contains 16 residues. Germline-derived CDR1 and CDR2 are SGHTA and FQGNSA. The V and J ends lost 1 base and 5 bases, in that order; junction bases with no gene match: 4. DNA of the CDR3: TGTGCCAGCAGCTTAGTTAGCGGGAGGGGAGACAATGAGCAGTTCTTC. Its protein is CASSLVSGRGDNEQFF.

V is TRBV15 and J is TRBJ2-1; TRBD2 aligns across 7 bases. V lost 0 bases to trimming and J lost 5 bases; unmatched junction nucleotides: 10. CDR3 length: 17 residues. Germline V gene lookup returns CDR1 LNHNV and CDR2 YYDKDF (reference sequence). The CDR3 coding sequence is TGTGCCACCAGCAGAGATCTTAAGGTGCGGGAGAACAATGAGCAGTTCTTC. This encodes CATSRDLKVRENNEQFF. Full variable domain (outside the CDR3, taken from reference TRBV15 and TRBJ2-1): DAMVIQNPRYQVTQFGKPVTLSCSQTLNHNVMYWYQQKSSQAPKLLFHYYDKDFNNEADTPDNFQSRRPNTSFCFLDIRSPGLGDTAMYLCATSRDLKVRENNEQFFGPGTRLTVL.

V is TRBV12-3 or TRBV12-4 and J is TRBJ2-1, with D uncertain. Trimming removed 2 bases at V and 2 bases at J, with 7 bases between. The CDR3 covers 14 residues. The CDR3 DNA reads as TGTGCCAGCAGTTTAACACCCACCTACAATGAGCAGTTCTTC. Its translation: CASSLTPTYNEQFF.

This clonotype was seen only a few times. V and J are TRBV3-1 and TRBJ2-3; no definite D call. CDR3 length equals 14 residues. Trimming stripped 3 bases from V and 2 bases from J, with 9 bases between. Per germline, CDR1 LGHDT and CDR2 YNNKEL (reference sequence). The CDR3 region has the DNA TGTGCCAGCAGCCAGCAGTTACACACAGATACGCAGTATTTT. Its protein product is CASSQQLHTDTQYF.

The chain carries TRBV11-2 and TRBJ2-7; the D gene is possibly TRBD2 (5 bases). Trimming stripped 5 bases from V and 1 base from J, with 9 bases between. CDR1 is SGHAT and CDR2 is FQNNGV in the germline V gene. The CDR3 has 13 amino acids. DNA of the CDR3: TGTGCCAGCAGCAATACGGGATCCTACGAGCAGTACTTC. Its translation: CASSNTGSYEQYF.

This clonotype was seen a few times. The chain combines TRBV7-9 with TRBJ2-7; perhaps TRBD2 as D (6 bases). In germline, CDR1 is SEHNR, CDR2 FQNEAQ (reference sequence). V lost 1 base to trimming and J lost 2 bases, with 15 bases between them. The CDR3 runs to 16 residues. CDR3 sequence: CASSLGTPGSTYEQYF. The CDR3 DNA sequence: TGTGCCAGCAGCTTAGGGACTCCCGGGAGCACCTACGAGCAGTACTTC.

This sequence joins TRBV5-1 and TRBJ2-3, with D perhaps matching TRBD1 (6 bases). The germline V gene encodes CDR1 SGHRS and CDR2 YFSETQ. The V gene lost 3 bases and the J gene lost 4 bases, with 15 bases spanning the gap. CDR3 length equals 15 residues. The CDR3 sequence: CASSSNNQGSDTQYF. The CDR3 nucleotides read TGCGCCAGCAGCTCAAATAATCAGGGGTCAGATACGCAGTATTTT.